A selection of T cell receptor beta chains follows, all from one sample in a study of blood T cell repertoires in COVID-19. Sequenced by immunoSEQ multiplex PCR; TCRdb stores in-frame clones only, minus some. The data show 200,000 to 250,000 clones, around nine tenths seen once. Sequences were obtained from peripheral blood. The receptors stem from a woman in her 70s with active or convalescent COVID-19. The conserved cysteine and the conserved F or W are not part of the CDR3 here. The order of the fields is D gene, V gene, CDR3 protein. The D gene is left open where the match is weak.

D gene: .; V gene: TRBV6-5; CDR3 protein: ASNRNRGGEQY
D gene: .; V gene: TRBV5-1; CDR3 protein: ASSPGHLNTEAF
D gene: .; V gene: TRBV29-1; CDR3 protein: SAYYRDSGVDTQY
D gene: TRBD2; V gene: TRBV18; CDR3 protein: ASSRLAGEPKETQY
D gene: .; V gene: TRBV5-6; CDR3 protein: ASSIGQLNTGELF
D gene: .; V gene: TRBV13; CDR3 protein: ASSFTTGKHNYGYT
D gene: TRBD1; V gene: TRBV9; CDR3 protein: ASSGQGAVYGYT
D gene: .; V gene: TRBV19; CDR3 protein: ASTSGPGMRYQPQH
D gene: TRBD1; V gene: TRBV5-4; CDR3 protein: ASSTQTGGHNEQF
D gene: TRBD1; V gene: TRBV10-1; CDR3 protein: ASSGGTGINEKLF
D gene: .; V gene: TRBV7-3; CDR3 protein: ASSLQGNSGNTIY
D gene: TRBD1; V gene: TRBV6-5; CDR3 protein: ASRAGTGQIAF
D gene: .; V gene: TRBV7-2; CDR3 protein: ASSFRTEYNEQF
D gene: .; V gene: TRBV5-1; CDR3 protein: ASSLTGFMNTEAF
D gene: .; V gene: TRBV7-9; CDR3 protein: ASSLGRLGNQPQH
D gene: .; V gene: TRBV11-2; CDR3 protein: ASSFTGGRGTDTQY
D gene: .; V gene: TRBV6-5; CDR3 protein: ASRQPPSEQF
D gene: .; V gene: TRBV6-5; CDR3 protein: ASSLGLAYEQY
D gene: .; V gene: TRBV12-3/TRBV12-4; CDR3 protein: ASRTGYQPQH
D gene: .; V gene: TRBV9; CDR3 protein: ASSVAVAARGNTIY
D gene: TRBD1; V gene: TRBV7-2; CDR3 protein: ASSFTGETEAF
D gene: TRBD2; V gene: TRBV10-3; CDR3 protein: AISGGALETQY
D gene: .; V gene: TRBV7-9; CDR3 protein: ASSSLMSGAF
D gene: TRBD2; V gene: TRBV5-1; CDR3 protein: ASSPGLAGALGTGELF
D gene: TRBD1; V gene: TRBV27; CDR3 protein: ASSPIRDRSVWSPYNEQF
D gene: TRBD1; V gene: TRBV5-1; CDR3 protein: ASSLGTANSPLH